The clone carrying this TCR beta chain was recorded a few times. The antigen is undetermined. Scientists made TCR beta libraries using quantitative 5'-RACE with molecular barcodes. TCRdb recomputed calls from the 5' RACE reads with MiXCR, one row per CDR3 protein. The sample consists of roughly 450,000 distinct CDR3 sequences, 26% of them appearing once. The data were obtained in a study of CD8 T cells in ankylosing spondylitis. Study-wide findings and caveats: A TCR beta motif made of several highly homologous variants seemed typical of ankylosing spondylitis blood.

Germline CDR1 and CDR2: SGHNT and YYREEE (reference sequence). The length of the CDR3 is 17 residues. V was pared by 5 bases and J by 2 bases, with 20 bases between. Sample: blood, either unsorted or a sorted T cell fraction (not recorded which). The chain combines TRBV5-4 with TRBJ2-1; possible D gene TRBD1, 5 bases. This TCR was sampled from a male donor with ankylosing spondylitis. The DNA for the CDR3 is TGTGCCAGCAGTCCGACCTTACGACAGCAAACCTACAATGAGCAGTTCTTC. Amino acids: CASSPTLRQQTYNEQFF.